These T cell receptor beta chains were read from a single sample in a study of circulating tumor DNA in untreated peripheral T-cell lymphoma. Using immunoSEQ multiplex PCR, the repertoire was profiled, and TCRdb retains in-frame clones only, with some absent. The sample contains over 2,000 clones, roughly 69% of which appear only once. Sequenced sample: tumor tissue. The receptors originated from a human donor with peripheral T-cell lymphoma. Each CDR3 is given without its conserved first and last residue. D genes are given only for firm matches. Clone sizes are given selectively: once, few, many, or a class where the clone is expanded.

cdr3_aa: SVRRQASTDTQY
d_call: -
j_call: TRBJ2-3
clone_size: -
v_call: TRBV29-1

cdr3_aa: ASSIDTQGIGYGYI
d_call: TRBD1
j_call: TRBJ1-2
clone_size: -
v_call: TRBV19

cdr3_aa: AISDSGGASYGYT
d_call: TRBD1
j_call: TRBJ1-2
clone_size: -
v_call: TRBV6-8

cdr3_aa: ASSGENNPAADTQY
d_call: -
j_call: TRBJ2-3
clone_size: few
v_call: TRBV19

cdr3_aa: ASSTGRRAETQY
d_call: -
j_call: TRBJ2-5
clone_size: few
v_call: TRBV19

cdr3_aa: ASSSGGTNEKLF
d_call: -
j_call: TRBJ1-4
clone_size: -
v_call: TRBV19

cdr3_aa: ATEGGTRHNEQF
d_call: -
j_call: TRBJ2-1
clone_size: once
v_call: TRBV19

cdr3_aa: ASSAGVYGYT
d_call: -
j_call: TRBJ1-2
clone_size: -
v_call: TRBV19

cdr3_aa: ASSPMRGAQGYT
d_call: -
j_call: TRBJ1-2
clone_size: medium-sized
v_call: TRBV19

cdr3_aa: ASSRGPGGQETQY
d_call: -
j_call: TRBJ2-5
clone_size: few
v_call: TRBV5-1

cdr3_aa: ASSLVGWGTDTQY
d_call: -
j_call: TRBJ2-3
clone_size: -
v_call: TRBV11-3

cdr3_aa: ASSFGTDTQY
d_call: -
j_call: TRBJ2-3
clone_size: -
v_call: TRBV19

cdr3_aa: ASSLGLAGGLV
d_call: TRBD2
j_call: TRBJ2-1
clone_size: -
v_call: TRBV23-1

cdr3_aa: ASSLGGHPTDTQY
d_call: -
j_call: TRBJ2-3
clone_size: -
v_call: TRBV9

cdr3_aa: AWSPSGNTIY
d_call: -
j_call: TRBJ1-3
clone_size: -
v_call: TRBV30

cdr3_aa: SMGSGGTNEKLF
d_call: TRBD1
j_call: TRBJ1-4
clone_size: -
v_call: TRBV29-1

cdr3_aa: ASSTGQGRNIQPQH
d_call: TRBD1
j_call: TRBJ1-5
clone_size: -
v_call: TRBV18

cdr3_aa: ASSPGGQGPEAF
d_call: -
j_call: TRBJ1-1
clone_size: -
v_call: TRBV18

cdr3_aa: ASSYSGQYTDTQY
d_call: TRBD1
j_call: TRBJ2-3
clone_size: -
v_call: TRBV6-8

cdr3_aa: ASSFQPGHMNTEAF
d_call: -
j_call: TRBJ1-1
clone_size: once
v_call: TRBV5-1

cdr3_aa: ASSRLSTNEKLF
d_call: -
j_call: TRBJ1-4
clone_size: -
v_call: TRBV25-1

cdr3_aa: AISEGRGWNTEAF
d_call: -
j_call: TRBJ1-1
clone_size: -
v_call: TRBV10-3

cdr3_aa: ASSLNPGVLEQY
d_call: -
j_call: TRBJ2-7
clone_size: large
v_call: TRBV11-3

cdr3_aa: ASSPGGDTEAF
d_call: -
j_call: TRBJ1-1
clone_size: -
v_call: TRBV18

cdr3_aa: ASSPLSAQGYGYT
d_call: -
j_call: TRBJ1-2
clone_size: -
v_call: TRBV18

cdr3_aa: ASSPPPEGVGYT
d_call: -
j_call: TRBJ1-2
clone_size: -
v_call: TRBV18

cdr3_aa: ASRGQGTGNTIY
d_call: TRBD1
j_call: TRBJ1-3
clone_size: few
v_call: TRBV6-8

cdr3_aa: ASSQGRETQY
d_call: -
j_call: TRBJ2-5
clone_size: -
v_call: TRBV6-8

cdr3_aa: ASSIALGAPYNEQF
d_call: -
j_call: TRBJ2-1
clone_size: -
v_call: TRBV19

cdr3_aa: ASSPPRGTNEKLF
d_call: -
j_call: TRBJ1-4
clone_size: few
v_call: TRBV11-3

cdr3_aa: ASRSRDHTEAF
d_call: -
j_call: TRBJ1-1
clone_size: few
v_call: TRBV6-8

cdr3_aa: ASSPSGVGSNQPQH
d_call: -
j_call: TRBJ1-5
clone_size: -
v_call: TRBV6-8

cdr3_aa: SVRRGGSRTQY
d_call: -
j_call: TRBJ2-5
clone_size: -
v_call: TRBV29-1

cdr3_aa: VSSSPPSGGFNEQF
d_call: TRBD2
j_call: TRBJ2-1
clone_size: -
v_call: TRBV6-8

cdr3_aa: ASSLRNSGGYEQY
d_call: -
j_call: TRBJ2-7
clone_size: once
v_call: TRBV11-3

cdr3_aa: AWSSGQSKAF
d_call: TRBD1
j_call: TRBJ1-1
clone_size: -
v_call: TRBV30

cdr3_aa: ASSPGGRYSEAF
d_call: -
j_call: TRBJ1-1
clone_size: medium-sized
v_call: TRBV19

cdr3_aa: ASKGTGWVMDTEAF
d_call: TRBD1
j_call: TRBJ1-1
clone_size: -
v_call: TRBV19

cdr3_aa: ATSRVLGASNQPQH
d_call: -
j_call: TRBJ1-5
clone_size: -
v_call: TRBV15

cdr3_aa: ASSYGPVSFLNTEAF
d_call: -
j_call: TRBJ1-1
clone_size: -
v_call: TRBV6-8

cdr3_aa: ASSRVAGEYNEQF
d_call: TRBD2
j_call: TRBJ2-1
clone_size: few
v_call: TRBV19

cdr3_aa: ASSYSGRGAYEQY
d_call: -
j_call: TRBJ2-7
clone_size: few
v_call: TRBV6-8

cdr3_aa: SGWTSSGEQF
d_call: -
j_call: TRBJ2-1
clone_size: -
v_call: TRBV29-1

cdr3_aa: ASSWAGDQQETQY
d_call: TRBD2
j_call: TRBJ2-5
clone_size: few
v_call: TRBV5-1

cdr3_aa: ASKPLGRGDNYGYT
d_call: -
j_call: TRBJ1-2
clone_size: -
v_call: TRBV6-8

cdr3_aa: AFWTDPYEQY
d_call: -
j_call: TRBJ2-7
clone_size: -
v_call: TRBV9

cdr3_aa: ASSDMGSGANVLT
d_call: -
j_call: TRBJ2-6
clone_size: -
v_call: TRBV9

cdr3_aa: ASSLVVGVDEAF
d_call: -
j_call: TRBJ1-1
clone_size: -
v_call: TRBV11-3

cdr3_aa: AWTIEGEEKLF
d_call: -
j_call: TRBJ1-4
clone_size: -
v_call: TRBV30

cdr3_aa: ASSLGDNTDTQY
d_call: -
j_call: TRBJ2-3
clone_size: -
v_call: TRBV7-5

cdr3_aa: ASSLSVGELF
d_call: -
j_call: TRBJ2-2
clone_size: -
v_call: TRBV18

cdr3_aa: ATLPRGDSYNEQF
d_call: -
j_call: TRBJ2-1
clone_size: -
v_call: TRBV12-2

cdr3_aa: SVELMNTEAF
d_call: -
j_call: TRBJ1-1
clone_size: -
v_call: TRBV29-1

cdr3_aa: ASSLIGGWNYGYT
d_call: -
j_call: TRBJ1-2
clone_size: -
v_call: TRBV11-3

cdr3_aa: ATSRDVRGGTDTQY
d_call: -
j_call: TRBJ2-3
clone_size: -
v_call: TRBV15

cdr3_aa: ATTPAGREETQY
d_call: -
j_call: TRBJ2-5
clone_size: few
v_call: TRBV6-8

cdr3_aa: ASSPNGDTQY
d_call: -
j_call: TRBJ2-3
clone_size: -
v_call: TRBV18

cdr3_aa: ASNGELAGYTDTQY
d_call: TRBD2
j_call: TRBJ2-3
clone_size: -
v_call: TRBV5-1

cdr3_aa: ASILSGSNTEAF
d_call: -
j_call: TRBJ1-1
clone_size: -
v_call: TRBV10-2